Below are 5 T cell receptor beta chains sequenced from a single sample in a study of metastatic and nonmetastatic thyroid tumors. No treatment had been given to any patient before thyroid surgery. MiXCR reprocessed the PCR reads for TCRdb. This sample has almost 9,500 clones, with around 31% found just once. Sequencing was performed on tumor tissue. Receptor source: a female donor with papillary thyroid cancer or a benign thyroid nodule (not recorded which). Some clones in this sample may be carry-over from other donors' samples.

This clone was recorded a few times. The J gene is TRBJ2-6, the V gene TRBV7-3; D is uncertain. The V end lost 5 bases, the J end lost 2 bases, and 13 bases lay between the germline ends. The CDR3 contains 16 residues. Looked up from germline, CDR1 is SGHTA and CDR2 is FQGTGA. The CDR3 coding sequence is TGTGCCAGCAGCACCGCCCCAGTACCTGGGGCCAACGTCCTGACTTTC. This codes for CASSTAPVPGANVLTF.

The J gene is TRBJ2-7, the V gene TRBV11-2; TRBD2 aligns across 8 bases. Trimming at V came to 2 bases and at J to 4 bases, leaving 7 bases not matched to a gene. Germline CDR1 is SGHAT and CDR2 is FQNNGV. CDR3 length: 15 residues. The CDR3 DNA follows: TGTGCCAGCAGCTTAAACGCCGAGCGGGGGTACGAGCAGTACGTC. It encodes CASSLNAERGYEQYV.

This clone ranks as medium-sized. The V call is TRBV2, the J call TRBJ2-7, with D hard to call. Germline CDR1 reads SNHLY; CDR2 reads FYNNEI. This CDR3 comprises 11 residues. Trimming removed 4 bases at V and 3 bases at J, with 4 bases between. The CDR3 spells CASSALYEQYF. In DNA form, the CDR3 reads TGTGCCAGCAGTGCCCTCTACGAGCAGTACTTC.

By sample fraction, this clone is large (0.1 to 1%). This chain links TRBV19 with TRBJ2-5; D is unclear. This CDR3 has 15 residues. Germline V gene sequence: CDR1 LNHDA, CDR2 SQIVND (reference sequence). With 1 base removed from V and 5 bases from J, the gap between germline ends came to 14 bases. The CDR3 DNA follows: TGTGCCAGTAGTATAGGGTTAGGCTTCGGGGAGACCCAGTACTTC. The encoded protein is CASSIGLGFGETQYF.

CDR3 nucleotide sequence: TGTGCCAGCAGTTACCCGAAATGGCTGTATTTT. Amino acid sequence: CASSYPKWLYF. J is TRBJ2-3 and V is TRBV9; D not certain. The CDR3 is 11 residues long. Per the germline V gene, CDR1 is SGDLS and CDR2 is YYNGEE. V shed 5 bases and J shed 14 bases, with 15 bases lying between them.